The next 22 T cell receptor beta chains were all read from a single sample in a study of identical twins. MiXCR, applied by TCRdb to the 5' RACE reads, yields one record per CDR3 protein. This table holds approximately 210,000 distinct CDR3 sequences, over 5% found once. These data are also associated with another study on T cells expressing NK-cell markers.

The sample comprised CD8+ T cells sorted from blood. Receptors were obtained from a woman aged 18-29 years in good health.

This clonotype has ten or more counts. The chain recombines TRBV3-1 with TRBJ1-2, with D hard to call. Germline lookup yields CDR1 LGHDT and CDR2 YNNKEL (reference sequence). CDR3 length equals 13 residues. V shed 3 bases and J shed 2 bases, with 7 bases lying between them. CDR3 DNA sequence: TGTGCCAGCAGCCAGATTCTAAACTATGGCTACACCTTC. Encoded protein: CASSQILNYGYTF. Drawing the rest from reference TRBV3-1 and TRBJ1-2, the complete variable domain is DTAVSQTPKYLVTQMGNDKSIKCEQNLGHDTMYWYKQDSKKFLKIMFSYNNKELIINETVPNRFSPKSPDKAHLNLHINSLELGDSAVYFCASSQILNYGYTFGSGTRLTVV.

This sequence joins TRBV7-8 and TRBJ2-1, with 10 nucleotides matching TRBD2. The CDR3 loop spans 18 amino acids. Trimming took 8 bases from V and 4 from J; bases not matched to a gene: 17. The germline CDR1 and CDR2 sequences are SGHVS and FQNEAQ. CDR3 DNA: TGTGCCAGCCTAGAGTCTAGCGGGGGCCTCAATACTTACAATGAGCAGTTCTTC. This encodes CASLESSGGLNTYNEQFF.

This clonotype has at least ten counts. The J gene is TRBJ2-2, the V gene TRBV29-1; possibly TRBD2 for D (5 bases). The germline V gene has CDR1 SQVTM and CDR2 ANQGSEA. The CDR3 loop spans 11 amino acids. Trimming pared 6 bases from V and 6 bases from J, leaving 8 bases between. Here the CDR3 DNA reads TGCAGCGTCATACTAGCCGGGGAGCTGTTTTTT. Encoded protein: CSVILAGELFF.

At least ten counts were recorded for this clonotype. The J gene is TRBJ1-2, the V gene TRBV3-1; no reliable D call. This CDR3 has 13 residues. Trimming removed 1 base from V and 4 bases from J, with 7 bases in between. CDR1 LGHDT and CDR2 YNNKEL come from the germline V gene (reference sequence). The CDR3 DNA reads TGTGCCAGCAGCCAAGGAGGCAGCTATGGCTACACCTTC. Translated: CASSQGGSYGYTF.

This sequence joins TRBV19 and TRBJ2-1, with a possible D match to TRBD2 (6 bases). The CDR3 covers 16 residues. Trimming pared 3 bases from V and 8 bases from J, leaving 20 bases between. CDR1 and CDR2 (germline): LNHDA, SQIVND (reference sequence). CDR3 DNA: TGTGCCAGTAGTATCCCCCGTCACGGGAGATATCATGAGCAGTTCTTC. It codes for CASSIPRHGRYHEQFF.

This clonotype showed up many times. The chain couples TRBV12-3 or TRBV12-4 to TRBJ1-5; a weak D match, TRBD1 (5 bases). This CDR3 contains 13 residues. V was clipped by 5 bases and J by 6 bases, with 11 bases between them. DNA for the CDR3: TGTGCCAGCAGTACAGGTCCTGGTCAGCCCCAGCATTTT. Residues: CASSTGPGQPQHF.

CDR3 DNA: TGTGCCAGCAGCCAGATAAAACAGGGAAATACGCAGTATTTT. Translating it yields CASSQIKQGNTQYF. The chain couples TRBV12-3 or TRBV12-4 to TRBJ2-3, with D perhaps TRBD1 (6 bases). The CDR3 is made up of 14 amino acids. Trimming removed 6 bases from V and 7 bases from J, with 17 bases in between.

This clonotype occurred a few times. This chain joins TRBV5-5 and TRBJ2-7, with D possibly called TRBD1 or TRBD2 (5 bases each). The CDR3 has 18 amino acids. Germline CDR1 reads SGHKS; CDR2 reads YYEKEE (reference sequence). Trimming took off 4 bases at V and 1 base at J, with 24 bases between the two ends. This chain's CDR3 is CASSVGDRRALTSYEQYF. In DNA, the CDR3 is TGTGCCAGCAGCGTTGGGGACCGACGGGCCCTAACATCCTACGAGCAGTACTTC.

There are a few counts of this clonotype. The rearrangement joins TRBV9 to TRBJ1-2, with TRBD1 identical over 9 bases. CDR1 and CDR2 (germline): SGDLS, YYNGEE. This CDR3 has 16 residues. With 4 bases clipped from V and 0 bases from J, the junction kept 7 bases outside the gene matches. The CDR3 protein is CASSMTGGATNYGYTF. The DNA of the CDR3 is TGTGCCAGCAGCATGACAGGGGGGGCAACTAACTATGGCTACACCTTC.

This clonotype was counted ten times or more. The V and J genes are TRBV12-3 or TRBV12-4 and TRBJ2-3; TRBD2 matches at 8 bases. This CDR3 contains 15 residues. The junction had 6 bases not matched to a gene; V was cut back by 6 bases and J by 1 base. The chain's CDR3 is CASSDPGGGTDTQYF. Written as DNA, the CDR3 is TGTGCCAGCAGCGACCCGGGGGGGGGCACAGATACGCAGTATTTT.

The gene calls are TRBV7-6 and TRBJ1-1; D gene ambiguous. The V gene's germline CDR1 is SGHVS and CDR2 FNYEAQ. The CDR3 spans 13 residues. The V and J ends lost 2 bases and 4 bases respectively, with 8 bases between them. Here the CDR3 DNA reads TGTGCCAGCAGCTTATTCTCGGGCACTGAAGCTTTCTTT. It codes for CASSLFSGTEAFF.

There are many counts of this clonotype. The CDR3 here is CASSRLRDALPEAFF. The CDR3 DNA reads TGTGCCAGCAGCCGACTCCGGGACGCCCTCCCTGAAGCTTTCTTT. V is TRBV6-1 and J is TRBJ1-1, with a tentative D call TRBD1 (5 bases). Germline V CDR1 and CDR2: MNHNS, SASEGT. V lost 6 bases, J lost 6 bases, and 20 bases lay in between. This CDR3 has 15 amino acids.

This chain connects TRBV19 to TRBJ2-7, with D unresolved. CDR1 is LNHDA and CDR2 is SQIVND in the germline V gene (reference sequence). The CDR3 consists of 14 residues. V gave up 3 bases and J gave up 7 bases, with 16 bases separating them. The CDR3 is CASSITWTLGEQYF. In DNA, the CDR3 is TGTGCCAGTAGTATCACATGGACCCTGGGGGAGCAGTACTTC.

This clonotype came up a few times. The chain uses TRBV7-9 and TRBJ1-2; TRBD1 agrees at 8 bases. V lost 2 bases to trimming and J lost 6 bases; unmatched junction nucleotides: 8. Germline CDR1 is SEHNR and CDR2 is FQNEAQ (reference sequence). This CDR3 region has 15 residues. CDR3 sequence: CASSLLDRVYHGYTF. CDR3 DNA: TGTGCCAGCAGCTTACTGGACAGGGTATACCATGGCTACACCTTC.

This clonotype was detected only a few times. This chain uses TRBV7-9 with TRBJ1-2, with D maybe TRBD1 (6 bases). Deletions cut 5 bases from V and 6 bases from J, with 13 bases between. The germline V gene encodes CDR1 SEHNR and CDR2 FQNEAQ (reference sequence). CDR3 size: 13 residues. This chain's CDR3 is CASSLGHLNGYTF. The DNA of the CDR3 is TGTGCCAGCAGCCTGGGACATCTTAATGGCTACACCTTC.

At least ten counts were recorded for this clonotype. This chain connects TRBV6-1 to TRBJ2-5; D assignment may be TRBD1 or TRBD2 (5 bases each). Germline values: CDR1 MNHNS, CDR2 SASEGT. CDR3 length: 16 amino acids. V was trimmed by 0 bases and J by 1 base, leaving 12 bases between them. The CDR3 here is CASSEAQRGIQETQYF. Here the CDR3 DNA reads TGTGCCAGCAGTGAAGCGCAGAGGGGAATCCAAGAGACCCAGTACTTC.

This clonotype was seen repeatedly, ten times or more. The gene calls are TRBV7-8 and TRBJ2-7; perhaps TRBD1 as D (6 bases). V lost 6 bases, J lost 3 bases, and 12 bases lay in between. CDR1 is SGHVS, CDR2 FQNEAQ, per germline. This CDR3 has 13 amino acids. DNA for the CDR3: TGTGCCAGCAGGGACAGAACGGACTACGAGCAGTACTTC. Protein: CASRDRTDYEQYF.

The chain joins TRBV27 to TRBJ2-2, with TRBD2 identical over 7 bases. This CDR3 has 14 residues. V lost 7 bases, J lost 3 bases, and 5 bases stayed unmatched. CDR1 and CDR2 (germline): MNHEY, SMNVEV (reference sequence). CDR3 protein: CASKAGRDTGELFF. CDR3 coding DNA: TGTGCCAGCAAGGCAGGGAGGGACACCGGGGAGCTGTTTTTT.

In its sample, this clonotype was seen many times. CDR3 DNA: TGTGCCAGCAGCAACGACGGGCGAGACACTGAAGCTTTCTTT. Amino acids: CASSNDGRDTEAFF. This chain connects TRBV2 to TRBJ1-1; D gene unclear. CDR3 size: 14 residues. The V and J ends lost 6 bases and 3 bases respectively, with 14 bases between them. CDR1 and CDR2 from the germline V gene are SNHLY and FYNNEI. Based on the CDR3 plus reference TRBV2 and TRBJ1-1, the full variable domain is EPEVTQTPSHQVTQMGQEVILRCVPISNHLYFYWYRQILGQKVEFLVSFYNNEISEKSEIFDDQFSVERPDGSNFTLKIRSTKLEDSAMYFCASSNDGRDTEAFFGQGTRLTVV.

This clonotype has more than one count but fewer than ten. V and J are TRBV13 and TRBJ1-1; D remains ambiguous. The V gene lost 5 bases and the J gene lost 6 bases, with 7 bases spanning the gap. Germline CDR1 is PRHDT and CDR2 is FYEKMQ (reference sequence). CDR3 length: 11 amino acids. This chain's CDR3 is CASSNQAEAFF. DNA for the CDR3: TGTGCCAGCAGCAATCAAGCTGAAGCTTTCTTT. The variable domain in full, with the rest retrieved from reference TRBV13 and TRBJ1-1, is AAGVIQSPRHLIKEKRETATLKCYPIPRHDTVYWYQQGPGQDPQFLISFYEKMQSDKGSIPDRFSAQQFSDYHSELNMSSLELGDSALYFCASSNQAEAFFGQGTRLTVV.

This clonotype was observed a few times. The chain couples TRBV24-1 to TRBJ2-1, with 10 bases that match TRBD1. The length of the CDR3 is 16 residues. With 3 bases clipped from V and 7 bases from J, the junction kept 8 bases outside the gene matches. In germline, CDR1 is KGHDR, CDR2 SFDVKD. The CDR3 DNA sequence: TGTGCCACCAGTGATAATCGACAGGGGGCTTGGAATGAGCAGTTCTTC. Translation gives CATSDNRQGAWNEQFF.

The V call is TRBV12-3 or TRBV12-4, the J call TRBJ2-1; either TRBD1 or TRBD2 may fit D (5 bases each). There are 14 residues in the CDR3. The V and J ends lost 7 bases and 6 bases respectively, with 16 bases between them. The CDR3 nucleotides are TGTGCCAGCAAACCGGGACCGCAATCCAATGAGCAGTTCTTC. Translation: CASKPGPQSNEQFF.